This T cell receptor (beta chain) was sequenced for a study of blood T cell repertoires in COVID-19 (dated by TCRdb to 2020 to 2022). Notes on the research overall: Collaborator samples came from the United States, Italy and Spain and covered acute and convalescent phases of COVID-19. The repertoires were released in a freely available public database intended as a resource for research on the immune response to SARS-CoV-2. A de-identified subject ID, COVID-19 status, age in years and sex were almost always included in the sample metadata. The prospective study material was composed of cDNA or gDNA derived from T cells, B-cell-depleted T cells, or PBMCs. Where available, HLA class I and class II types were obtained from metadata supplied by the sample provider rather than from assay-based typing. The dataset comprised deeply sampled blood TCRbeta repertoires from subjects exposed to, actively infected with, or recovered from COVID-19. Samples were obtained from the ongoing ImmuneRACE study (first 160 participants) and from 950 to 1,500 subjects provided by 6 global collaborators. Overall study results and their limits: How much clinical and demographic metadata was included differed by source and by participant, and the metadata was provided uncurated.

Comments on this clone: Which antigen it targets is not known. No much larger clonotype is one base removed from it; base qualities were not supplied.

At the junction V is shortened by 5 bases and J by 4 bases, with 20 bases in between. CDR1 is given as LGHDT and CDR2 as YNNKEL, both from the germline V gene (reference sequence). The CDR3 runs 17 amino acids, cysteine and phenylalanine included. This entry keeps only the CDR3 DNA: 51 bases, framed from base 1. TCRbeta CDR3 regions were amplified from genomic DNA by means of the immunoSEQ Assay, a bias-controlled multiplex PCR. From the authors' description of their analysis: The number of nucleated cells in each sample was estimated from the amplification of reference gene primers within the assay. To quantify the absolute abundance of each unique TCRbeta CDR3 rearrangement, sequence reads were collapsed and filtered. For each sample, productive Simpson clonality was calculated by taking the square root of Simpson's diversity index across productive rearrangements. TCRdb took this table from immuneACCESS and kept in-frame rearrangements with V and J called. Such tables lack part of the clones; where checked against another copy, unresolved V genes explain under half of the gap, and the rest is unexplained. V, J and clone size are taken as reported in that table, and D and trimming were inferred from the DNA itself. Within this sample are under 250,000 clones, with about 88% of them counted one time only. The ten biggest clones cover 2.7% of the sample.

The collaborating institutions used their own protocols to collect whole blood in K2EDTA tubes. For TCRbeta analysis, collaborators shipped samples as frozen whole blood, isolated PBMCs, or DNA extracted from either of those sample types. The origin of this receptor is a woman in her sixties or seventies with acute or convalescent COVID-19. Sequencing input: peripheral blood. Recombination joined TRBV3-1 (or the pseudogene TRBV3-2) with TRBJ2-2; the D gene is perhaps TRBD1, on 6 matching bases. The CDR3 region: CASSSLAGGWSTGELFF. The nucleotide sequence reads as follows: TGTGCCAGCAGCAGCCTCGCTGGGGGCTGGAGCACCGGGGAGCTGTTTTTT.